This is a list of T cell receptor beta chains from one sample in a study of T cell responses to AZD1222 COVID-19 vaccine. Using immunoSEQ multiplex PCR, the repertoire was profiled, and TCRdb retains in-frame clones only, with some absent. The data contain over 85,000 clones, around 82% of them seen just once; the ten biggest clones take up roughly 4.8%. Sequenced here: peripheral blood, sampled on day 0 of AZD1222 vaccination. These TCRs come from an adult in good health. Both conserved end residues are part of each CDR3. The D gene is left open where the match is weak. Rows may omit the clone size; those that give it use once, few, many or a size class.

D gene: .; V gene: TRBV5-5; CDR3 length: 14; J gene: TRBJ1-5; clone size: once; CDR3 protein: CASSLLSGGQPQHF; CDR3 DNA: TGTGCCAGCAGCTTGCTTTCGGGGGGCCAGCCCCAGCATTTT
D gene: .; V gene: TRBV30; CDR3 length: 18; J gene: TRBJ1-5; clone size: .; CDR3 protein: CAWSEPGRGPYSNQPQHF; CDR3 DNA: TGTGCCTGGAGCGAACCGGGGAGGGGCCCTTATAGCAATCAGCCCCAGCATTTT
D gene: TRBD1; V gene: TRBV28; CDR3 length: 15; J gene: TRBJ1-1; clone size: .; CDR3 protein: CASRPSGTGSPEAFF; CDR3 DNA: TGTGCCAGCAGACCCTCCGGGACAGGGAGCCCTGAAGCTTTCTTT
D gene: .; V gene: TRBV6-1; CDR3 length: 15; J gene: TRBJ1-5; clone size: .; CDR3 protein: CASSELGSGAQPQHF; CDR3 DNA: TGTGCCAGCAGTGAGTTGGGCAGTGGGGCTCAGCCCCAGCATTTT
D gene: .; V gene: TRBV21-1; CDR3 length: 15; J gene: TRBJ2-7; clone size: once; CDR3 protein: CASTPPGQGPYEQYF; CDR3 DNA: TGTGCCAGCACCCCACCGGGACAGGGTCCCTACGAGCAGTACTTC
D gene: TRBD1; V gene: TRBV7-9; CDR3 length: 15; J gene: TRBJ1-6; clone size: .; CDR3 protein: CASSSQGTGNSPLHF; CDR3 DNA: TGTGCCAGCAGCTCACAGGGGACAGGGAACTCACCCCTCCACTTT
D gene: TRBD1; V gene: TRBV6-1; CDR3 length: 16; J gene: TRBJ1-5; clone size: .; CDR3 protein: CASSEAMTGGNQPQHF; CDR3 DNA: TGTGCCAGCAGTGAAGCGATGACAGGGGGCAATCAGCCCCAGCATTTT
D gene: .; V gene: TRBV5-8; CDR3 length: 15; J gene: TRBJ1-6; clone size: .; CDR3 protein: CASSRSTGFNSPLHF; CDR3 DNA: TGTGCCAGCAGCCGATCCACAGGGTTCAATTCACCCCTCCACTTT
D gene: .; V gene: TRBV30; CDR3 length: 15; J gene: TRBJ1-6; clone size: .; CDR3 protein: CACRQGLGYNSPLHF; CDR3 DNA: TGTGCCTGCCGCCAGGGGTTAGGGTATAATTCACCCCTCCACTTT
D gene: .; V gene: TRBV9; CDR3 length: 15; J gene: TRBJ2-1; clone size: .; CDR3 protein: CASSPSGLHTREQFF; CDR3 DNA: TGTGCCAGCAGCCCATCGGGACTCCACACTCGTGAGCAGTTCTTC
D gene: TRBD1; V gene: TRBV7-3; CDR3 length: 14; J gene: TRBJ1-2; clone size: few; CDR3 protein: CASSQRGPNYGYTF; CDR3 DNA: TGTGCCAGCAGCCAGAGGGGGCCTAACTATGGCTACACCTTC
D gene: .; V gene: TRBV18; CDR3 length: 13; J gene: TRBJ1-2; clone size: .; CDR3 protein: CASSPGDLYGYTF; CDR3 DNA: TGTGCCAGCTCACCGGGGGACCTCTATGGCTACACCTTC
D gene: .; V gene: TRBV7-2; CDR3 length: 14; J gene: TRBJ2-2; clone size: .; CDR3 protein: CASSLVGHTGELFF; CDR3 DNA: TGTGCCAGCAGCTTAGTTGGACATACCGGGGAGCTGTTTTTT
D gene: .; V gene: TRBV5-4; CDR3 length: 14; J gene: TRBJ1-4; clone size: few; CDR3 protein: CASSLLGNGEKLFF; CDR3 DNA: TGTGCCAGCAGCTTGCTGGGGAACGGAGAAAAACTGTTTTTT
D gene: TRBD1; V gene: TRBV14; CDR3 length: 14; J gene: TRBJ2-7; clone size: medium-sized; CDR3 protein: CASSVRTGPYEQYF; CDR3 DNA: TGTGCCAGCAGCGTTCGGACAGGGCCCTACGAGCAGTACTTC
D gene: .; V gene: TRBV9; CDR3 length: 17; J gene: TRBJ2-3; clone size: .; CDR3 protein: CASSPLPGRSSTDTQYF; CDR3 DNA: TGTGCCAGCAGCCCTTTGCCGGGGCGATCTAGCACAGATACGCAGTATTTT
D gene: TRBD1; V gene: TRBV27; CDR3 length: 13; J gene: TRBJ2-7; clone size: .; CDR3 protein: CASSVTGGSEQYF; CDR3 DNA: TGTGCCAGCAGTGTGACAGGGGGCTCCGAGCAGTACTTC
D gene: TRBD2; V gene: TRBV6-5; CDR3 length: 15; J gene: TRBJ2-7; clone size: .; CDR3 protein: CASSYYPGGSYEQYF; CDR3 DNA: TGTGCCAGCAGTTACTACCCCGGGGGGTCCTACGAGCAGTACTTC
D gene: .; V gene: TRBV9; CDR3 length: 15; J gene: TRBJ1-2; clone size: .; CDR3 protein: CASSGRDARLDGYTF; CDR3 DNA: TGTGCCAGCAGCGGGAGGGACGCTCGGTTGGATGGCTACACCTTC
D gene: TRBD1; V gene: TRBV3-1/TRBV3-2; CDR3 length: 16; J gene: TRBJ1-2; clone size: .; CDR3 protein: CASSQERDRGKGGYTF; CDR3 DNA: TGTGCCAGCAGCCAAGAAAGGGACAGGGGAAAAGGAGGCTACACCTTC
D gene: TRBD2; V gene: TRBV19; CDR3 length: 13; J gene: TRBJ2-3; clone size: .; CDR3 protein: CASWDYPVGSQYF; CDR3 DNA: TGTGCCAGCTGGGACTACCCAGTTGGATCGCAGTATTTT
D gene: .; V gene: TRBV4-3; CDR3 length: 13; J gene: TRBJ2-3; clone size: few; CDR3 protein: CASSPYSTDTQYF; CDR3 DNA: TGCGCCAGCAGCCCATACAGCACAGATACGCAGTATTTT
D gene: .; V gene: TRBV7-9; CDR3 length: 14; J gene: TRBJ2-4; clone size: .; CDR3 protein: CASSLTVAKNIQYF; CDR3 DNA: TGTGCCAGCAGTTTGACGGTAGCCAAAAACATTCAGTACTTC
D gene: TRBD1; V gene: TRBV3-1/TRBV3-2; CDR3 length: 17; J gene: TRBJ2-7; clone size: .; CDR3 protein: CASSQESRKGASYEQYF; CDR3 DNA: TGTGCCAGCAGCCAAGAATCTAGGAAGGGGGCCTCCTACGAGCAGTACTTC
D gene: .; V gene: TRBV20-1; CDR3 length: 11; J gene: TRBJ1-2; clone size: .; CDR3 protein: CSARVTRGYTF; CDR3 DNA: TGCAGTGCTAGAGTCACGCGTGGCTACACCTTC
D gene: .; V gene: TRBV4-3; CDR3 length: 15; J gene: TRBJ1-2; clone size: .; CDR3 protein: CASSQERGRHYGYTF; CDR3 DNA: TGCGCCAGCAGCCAAGAGCGCGGCAGGCACTATGGCTACACCTTC
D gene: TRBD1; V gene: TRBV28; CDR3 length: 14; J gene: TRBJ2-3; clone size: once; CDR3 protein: CASSRQGGTDTQYF; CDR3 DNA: TGTGCCAGCAGTCGACAGGGTGGTACAGATACGCAGTATTTT
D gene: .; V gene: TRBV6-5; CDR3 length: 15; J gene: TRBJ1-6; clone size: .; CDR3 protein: CASSYSKGSNSPLHF; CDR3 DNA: TGTGCCAGCAGTTACTCGAAGGGAAGTAATTCACCCCTCCACTTT